This T cell receptor (beta chain) is drawn from a study of cytomegalovirus exposure and HLA in healthy donors. This PCR relied on a set of 60 Vbeta primers and 13 Jbeta primers. Authors' processing steps: As a later analysis found, there were 78 million or so unique TCR beta chains, of which approximately 10 million were shared. Generated by immunoSEQ multiplex PCR, the TCRdb table keeps only in-frame clones and is missing some. V and J calls and clone size follow that table, whereas D and trimming were derived from the DNA. This sample yields 130,000 to 150,000 clones, of which 65% to 85% are seen a single time; about 6.7% belongs to the top ten. This clone was detected once. Germline CDR1 is ENHRY and CDR2 is SYGVKD. J lost 2 bases, V lost 5 bases, and 4 bases had no gene match. This CDR3 spans 14 amino acids.

Sequencing was performed on PBMCs. The chain links TRBV10-3 to TRBJ2-7, with 9 bases identical to TRBD1. This sequence originates from a woman aged 35 to 49 in good health and CMV-seropositive. The CDR3 DNA reads TGTGCCATCAGTAAGACAGGGGGTCCCTACGAGCAGTACTTC. Translation: CAISKTGGPYEQYF.